The clone carrying this T cell receptor (beta chain) was observed a handful of times. MiXCR was run by TCRdb on the 5' RACE reads, yielding one entry per CDR3 protein. The sample yields around 30,000 distinct CDR3 sequences, roughly 5.2% seen once. This sample stems from a study of early T cells in non-severe SARS-CoV-2 infection. V shed 7 bases and J shed 7 bases, with 17 bases lying between them. The CDR3 spans 14 residues. Germline CDR1 reads SGHTA; CDR2 reads FQGNSA. The chain links TRBV7-2 to TRBJ1-5; D unresolved. Sequenced sample: whole blood. The TCR was taken from an adult who was a healthcare worker with PCR-confirmed SARS-CoV-2 infection or an uninfected control (not recorded which). CDR3 sequence reads: CASTTQEGAQPQHF. The CDR3 DNA sequence: TGTGCCAGCACCACTCAGGAGGGAGCCCAGCCCCAGCATTTT.